This is a list of T cell receptor beta chains from one sample in a study of shared clonotypes between healthy human individuals. Profiling relied on immunoSEQ multiplex PCR, and the TCRdb table lists in-frame clones only, not all of them. The repertoire holds 1.4 million to 1.5 million clones, with roughly 96% as singletons. Sample: naive CD4+ T cells sorted from blood. The receptors were sampled from a young man in good health. CDR3s include the opening cysteine and the closing phenylalanine or tryptophan. A D gene is named only where the DNA matches it firmly. The size entry is marked missing in some rows and otherwise reads once, few, many or a size class.

length	V	D	J	size	DNA	CDR3
14	TRBV7-2	-	TRBJ1-1	few	TGTGCCAGCAGCTTAGGACAGGTGAACACTGAAGCTTTCTTT	CASSLGQVNTEAFF
13	TRBV6-4	-	TRBJ2-7	-	TGTGCCAGCAGTGACCCAGCCCGTTACCCGCAGGACTTC	CASSDPARYPQDF
12	TRBV28	-	TRBJ1-1	once	TGTGCCAGCAGTTTTTGGGCAGCTGAAGCTTTCTTT	CASSFWAAEAFF
14	TRBV27	-	TRBJ1-2	-	TGTGCCAGCAGTTCCTCGGGTTTTAACTATGGCTACACCTTC	CASSSSGFNYGYTF
19	TRBV21-1	-	TRBJ2-2	-	TGTGCCAGCAGCAAGACAAAACCCTCCGGGCCTACGAACACCGGGGAGCTGTTTTTT	CASSKTKPSGPTNTGELFF
12	TRBV12-5	-	TRBJ1-2	-	TGTGCTAGTGGTTCACCACCACAGACGAGCACCTTC	CASGSPPQTSTF
14	TRBV5-1	-	TRBJ2-3	-	TGCGCCAGCAGCTTGATGGGGGCCGGGGATACGCAGTATTTT	CASSLMGAGDTQYF
11	TRBV11-2	-	TRBJ2-5	once	TGTGCCAGCAGCTTTGGGGAGACCCAGTACTTC	CASSFGETQYF
13	TRBV28	-	TRBJ1-2	-	TGTGCCAGCAGTCAAATTGGTTTAAGTGGCTACACCTTC	CASSQIGLSGYTF
13	TRBV7-2	-	TRBJ2-7	-	TGTGCCAGCAGCCCCCCCTTCGTGGGCGAGCAGTACTTC	CASSPPFVGEQYF
16	TRBV6-6	-	TRBJ2-7	-	TGTGCCAGCGGGACCCCTCTTACTGGTCGTGACGGGGAGCAGTACTTC	CASGTPLTGRDGEQYF
13	TRBV7-9	-	TRBJ1-1	-	TGTGCCAGCAGTAAGCCAGGGAACACTGAAGCTTTCTTT	CASSKPGNTEAFF
14	TRBV6-5	-	TRBJ1-2	-	TGTGCCAGCAGTTACTTGAGCGGGCGGGATGGCTACACCTTC	CASSYLSGRDGYTF
14	TRBV18	-	TRBJ1-1	-	TGTGCCAGCTCACCACCGAGTTCCGGTCCTGAAGCTTTCTTT	CASSPPSSGPEAFF
18	TRBV18	TRBD1	TRBJ2-6	-	TGTGCCAGCTCACCACCTTCCGCAGGGGGCGGTGGGGCCAACGTCCTGACTTTC	CASSPPSAGGGGANVLTF
15	TRBV5-1	-	TRBJ2-5	-	TGCGCCAGCAGCTTGCAGTCGGTGGCTCAAGAGACCCAGTACTTC	CASSLQSVAQETQYF
18	TRBV11-2	TRBD2	TRBJ2-3	-	TGTGCCAGCAGCCCGTGGACTAGCGGGGGAGTGGGCCCAGATACGCAGTATTTT	CASSPWTSGGVGPDTQYF
14	TRBV18	-	TRBJ2-7	-	TGTGCCAGCTCACCACCGAGCAGGGACTACGAGCAGTACTTC	CASSPPSRDYEQYF
15	TRBV7-2	TRBD1	TRBJ2-3	-	TGTGCCAGCAGCCCCCAACAGGGGGGCACAGATACGCAGTATTTT	CASSPQQGGTDTQYF
14	TRBV10-2	TRBD2	TRBJ2-7	-	TGCGCCAGCAGGGAGGGACTAGCGCACTACGAGCAGTACTTC	CASREGLAHYEQYF
16	TRBV7-9	-	TRBJ1-3	-	TGTGCCAGCAGCTTAGTAGACAGAAAGTCTGGAAACACCATATATTTT	CASSLVDRKSGNTIYF
14	TRBV5-1	-	TRBJ2-2	few	TGCGCCAGCAGCTTGGACGGGAACACCGGGGAGCTGTTTTTT	CASSLDGNTGELFF
15	TRBV14	-	TRBJ1-3	-	TGTGCCAGCAGCCAAGATCCCAAAGGCGGAAACACCATATATTTT	CASSQDPKGGNTIYF
15	TRBV10-1	-	TRBJ2-7	-	TGCGCCAGCAGTGAGTGGACGGTAACAACCTACGAGCAGTACTTC	CASSEWTVTTYEQYF
15	TRBV18	-	TRBJ2-1	-	TGTGCCAGCTCACCTTCCGGCTACTCCTACAATGAGCAGTTCTTC	CASSPSGYSYNEQFF
15	TRBV5-1	-	TRBJ1-4	-	TGCGCCAGCAGCCCTGCGGGAGCAACTAATGAAAAACTGTTTTTT	CASSPAGATNEKLFF
13	TRBV5-1	-	TRBJ2-3	-	TGCGCCAGCAGCTTGAGGCAGGGGGATACGCAGTATTTT	CASSLRQGDTQYF
14	TRBV29-1	-	TRBJ2-3	-	TGCAGCGTTGTGGACCCCCAACGCACAGATACGCAGTATTTT	CSVVDPQRTDTQYF
15	TRBV18	-	TRBJ1-1	-	TGTGCCAGCTCACCACCCCAGGGGCGATACACTGAAGCTTTCTTT	CASSPPQGRYTEAFF
11	TRBV28	-	TRBJ1-5	-	TGTGCCAGCAGTTTGGGACAGCCCCAGCATTTT	CASSLGQPQHF
17	TRBV28	-	TRBJ1-1	-	TGTGCCAGCAGTTTATCCTGGGGCCTTGGGGTGAACACTGAAGCTTTCTTT	CASSLSWGLGVNTEAFF
15	TRBV14	TRBD1	TRBJ2-7	-	TGTGCCAGCAGCCATTTCAGCAGGGGGCGCGACGAGCAGTACTTC	CASSHFSRGRDEQYF
15	TRBV7-2	-	TRBJ2-6	once	TGTGCCAGCAGCTTAGACTACAACAGGGCCAACGTCCTGACTTTC	CASSLDYNRANVLTF
15	TRBV28	-	TRBJ1-3	-	TGTGCCACCCAGTACCTTGGACGATCTGGAAACACCATATATTTT	CATQYLGRSGNTIYF
16	TRBV6-6	TRBD2	TRBJ2-6	-	TGTGCCAGCAGTTACATAGCGGGAGCTGGGGCCAACGTCCTGACTTTC	CASSYIAGAGANVLTF
13	TRBV5-1	TRBD1	TRBJ2-7	-	TGCGCCAGCAGACTGGGACAGGGGTACGAGCAGTACTTC	CASRLGQGYEQYF
13	TRBV30	TRBD2	TRBJ2-7	-	TGTGCCCTTCGCGGGGGTAGCTCCTACGAGCAGTACTTC	CALRGGSSYEQYF
14	TRBV5-1	-	TRBJ2-3	-	TGCGCCAGCAAAGGGACTTCTAGCACAGATACGCAGTATTTT	CASKGTSSTDTQYF
14	TRBV6-6	-	TRBJ1-1	-	TGTGCCAGCAGACTAACAGGAGTTAACACTGAAGCTTTCTTT	CASRLTGVNTEAFF
15	TRBV9	-	TRBJ1-3	-	TGTGCCAGCAGCGTAGAAGGGACCCCTGGAAACACCATATATTTT	CASSVEGTPGNTIYF
15	TRBV10-3	TRBD1	TRBJ1-3	-	TGTGCCATCACTGAACAGGGGATGTACGGAAACACCATATATTTT	CAITEQGMYGNTIYF
14	TRBV5-1	-	TRBJ2-7	-	TGCGCCAGCAGCCCAGGTGGAGGCTCCTACGAGCAGTACTTC	CASSPGGGSYEQYF
16	TRBV30	TRBD2	TRBJ2-1	-	TGTGCCTGGATACTAGCGGGAGGGAGCTCCTACAATGAGCAGTTCTTC	CAWILAGGSSYNEQFF
14	TRBV29-1	-	TRBJ1-1	-	TGCAGCGTTAGGACTAAGTTCGGGGACACTGAAGCTTTCTTT	CSVRTKFGDTEAFF
14	TRBV4-1	TRBD1	TRBJ1-4	-	TGCGCCAGCAGCGTACAGGGGGCGGGTGAAAAACTGTTTTTT	CASSVQGAGEKLFF
14	TRBV2	TRBD1	TRBJ2-3	-	TGTGCCAGCAGTGGGCAGGGGGCAACAGATACGCAGTATTTT	CASSGQGATDTQYF
15	TRBV5-1	-	TRBJ2-5	once	TGCGCCAGCAGCTCCGGGACATCCGACCCTCCGACCCAGTACTTC	CASSSGTSDPPTQYF
15	TRBV5-6	-	TRBJ2-7	-	TGTGCCAGCAGTCCGAGGGCAGGGCCGTACTACGAGCAGTACTTC	CASSPRAGPYYEQYF
14	TRBV6-5	TRBD2	TRBJ2-2	-	TGTGCCAGCACTGAGACTAGCGGGTTGGGGGAGCTGTTTTTT	CASTETSGLGELFF
16	TRBV5-4	TRBD2	TRBJ2-2	once	TGTGCCAGCAGCTTGGGACTAGCGGGAGGGCTGGGGGAGCTGTTTTTT	CASSLGLAGGLGELFF
12	TRBV10-3	-	TRBJ2-7	-	TGTGCCATCAGATCGACAGGTTCCGAGCAGTACTTC	CAIRSTGSEQYF
17	TRBV11-1	TRBD2	TRBJ2-7	-	TGTGCCAGCAGCTTAGCGAGGGGACTAGCGGGACCCCGCGAGCAGTACTTC	CASSLARGLAGPREQYF
14	TRBV7-2	-	TRBJ1-3	-	TGTGCCAGCAGCTCATGGGGGGCAGGAAACACCATATATTTT	CASSSWGAGNTIYF
13	TRBV10-1	-	TRBJ2-7	once	TGCGCCAGCAGTGGGCAGGGGAACGACGAGCAGTACTTC	CASSGQGNDEQYF
15	TRBV19	TRBD2	TRBJ2-5	-	TGTGCCAGTAGCCTCATAGCGGGAGCGGGAAAGACCCAGTACTTC	CASSLIAGAGKTQYF
12	TRBV28	-	TRBJ2-7	once	TGTGCCAGCAGCTCCGGGACGATCGAGCAGTACTTC	CASSSGTIEQYF
17	TRBV5-4	-	TRBJ2-2	-	TGTGCCAGCAGCTTGGTCCCGACAGGCCCGGGCACCGGGGAGCTGTTTTTT	CASSLVPTGPGTGELFF
15	TRBV6-1	TRBD1	TRBJ1-5	-	TGTGCCAGCAGGGGCCGCGACAGGGCGGGACAGCCCCAGCATTTT	CASRGRDRAGQPQHF
13	TRBV6-5	-	TRBJ1-5	-	TGTGCCAGCAGTACCCGAGTAGATCAGCCCCAGCATTTT	CASSTRVDQPQHF